The T cell receptor beta chain under discussion was sequenced for a study of cytomegalovirus exposure and HLA in healthy donors. As for the study in general: A previous analysis identified 95 million to 120 million unique TCR beta sequences derived from some 170 million T cells. Study results and limitations: TCR beta V- and J-gene trimming, according to a later analysis, was linked to a missense DCLRE1C variant.

PCR amplification relied on 60 Vbeta primers (plus 13 Jbeta primers). The repertoire was sequenced with immunoSEQ multiplex PCR; TCRdb's copy has only in-frame clones and lacks some. The table includes 150,000 to 200,000 clones, about 72% detected once. Trimming removed 3 bases at V and 6 bases at J, with 11 bases between. This CDR3 has 13 amino acids. CDR1 and CDR2 from the germline V gene are SGHAT and FQDESV (reference sequence). Concerning this clone itself: What it recognizes is unknown.

The sample was PBMCs. This clonotype was sampled from a male donor in good health and CMV-seronegative. V usage is TRBV11-1 and J usage is TRBJ1-1; no firm D call. The CDR3 nucleotides are TGTGCCAGCAGCTTTTCTAGCACGCCTGAAGCTTTCTTT. Amino acid sequence: CASSFSSTPEAFF.